The 4 T cell receptor beta chains below come from one sample, sequenced in a study of low-dose radiotherapy and immunotherapy resistance in tumors. The time point is: before trial treatment. Gene-specific TRAV and TRBV primers were used for first-strand cDNA, covering alpha and beta chains. Both a constant-region primer and a V-primer adapter served to amplify TCRs across 15 to 25 PCR cycles. One entry per CDR3 protein, called by TCRdb with MiXCR from the reads. Altogether approximately 89,000 distinct CDR3 sequences are present, about 20% being singletons, with the ten largest covering 5% to 6.5%. This specimen consisted of PBMCs, obtained before treatment. The receptors come from a male donor with prostate cancer.

This clonotype was seen repeatedly, ten times or more. CDR3 bases: TGCAGTGCTGCCTTCAGGGTGGGCTATAATTCACCCCTCCACTTT. Protein: CSAAFRVGYNSPLHF. The rearrangement joins TRBV20-1 to TRBJ1-6; possibly TRBD1 for D (5 bases). This CDR3 spans 15 amino acids. The V and J ends lost 5 bases and 3 bases respectively, with 14 bases between them. Germline V gene lookup returns CDR1 DFQATT and CDR2 SNEGSKA (reference sequence).

CDR3 amino acids: CASKSGAYNEQFF. The DNA for the CDR3 is TGTGCCAGTAAATCCGGGGCCTACAATGAGCAGTTCTTC. The chain uses TRBV2 and TRBJ2-1; D is perhaps TRBD2 (5 bases). Between the trimmed V and J ends, which lost 9 bases and 2 bases, there was a span of 11 bases. This CDR3 region has 13 residues. In germline, CDR1 is SNHLY, CDR2 FYNNEI.

This clonotype is a singleton in its sample. This is likely an artifact of a read error, given a far larger clone one base away. The chain uses TRBV10-3 and TRBJ2-7; D uncertain. The CDR3 contains 11 residues. Germline assignment: CDR1 ENHRY and CDR2 SYGVKD. V dropped 10 bases and J dropped 7 bases, with 14 bases sitting between them. The CDR3 spells CATLEVNEQYF. CDR3 DNA: TGTGCCACCCTCGAAGTTAATGAGCAGTACTTC.

A few counts support this clonotype. The chain's CDR3 is CAISPVSAAGDSPLHF. For the CDR3, the DNA is TGTGCCATCAGCCCAGTCTCGGCAGCTGGGGATTCACCCCTCCACTTT. This rearrangement joins TRBV10-3 to TRBJ1-6; D ambiguous. CDR3 size: 16 residues. Germline V gives CDR1 ENHRY, CDR2 SYGVKD. V lost 6 bases, J lost 8 bases, and 20 bases lay in between.